This T cell receptor (beta chain) was documented in a study of cytotoxic CD8 clonotypes in ibrutinib-treated CLL. On the study more broadly: Included were 11 to 12 relapsed/refractory and about 14 treatment-naive patients, of whom approximately 18 were IGHV unmutated. Response samples were obtained once patients had received a median 12 months of treatment, range 6 to 36. Overall study findings and caveats: Rising at ibrutinib response, clonality subsequently fell back toward baseline at progression.

Concerning this clone: Its antigen is as yet unknown.

The CDR3 contains 14 residues. Germline CDR1 and CDR2: SGDLS and YYNGEE. V dropped 4 bases and J dropped 2; count of bases not matched to a gene: 4. Using immunoSEQ multiplex PCR, the repertoire was profiled, and TCRdb retains in-frame clones only, with some absent. The sample has 250,000 to 350,000 clones; 60% to 80% are singletons. Roughly 2.1 micrograms of genomic DNA came from cryopreserved PBMCs for TCR beta libraries. The sequencing used PBMCs, collected at disease progression, from a patient treated with ibrutinib. The J gene is TRBJ2-3, the V gene TRBV9; 7 nucleotides agree with TRBD2. This receptor was identified in a human donor with chronic lymphocytic leukemia. The CDR3 protein is CASSLAGVTDTQYF. In nucleotides, the CDR3 is TGTGCCAGCAGCCTGGCGGGAGTCACAGATACGCAGTATTTT.